This TCR beta chain was captured by sequencing in a study of response to subunit inactivated influenza vaccine. From the RT-PCR reads, TCRdb called clonotypes with MiXCR, one entry per CDR3 protein. The sample carries more than 200,000 distinct CDR3 sequences, roughly an eighth recorded once. Broader study findings: It was the authors' suggestion that each seasonal influenza vaccination recruits few new T cells.

CDR3 size: 13 residues. V lost 3 bases and J 7 bases, leaving 11 bases between the germline ends. Germline assignment: CDR1 SGHAT and CDR2 FQNNGV. Points on this clonotype: Its antigen is unknown.

The sample in question was non-naive T cells sorted from PBMCs, obtained approximately 15 days before vaccination. This TCR was recovered from a man aged 50 to 60 who received an inactivated influenza vaccine. The rearrangement links TRBV11-2 to TRBJ2-3; tentatively, D is TRBD2 (5 bases). CDR3 DNA: TGTGCCAGCAGCTTTAGAGGGATGAATACGCAGTATTTT. Its protein product is CASSFRGMNTQYF.